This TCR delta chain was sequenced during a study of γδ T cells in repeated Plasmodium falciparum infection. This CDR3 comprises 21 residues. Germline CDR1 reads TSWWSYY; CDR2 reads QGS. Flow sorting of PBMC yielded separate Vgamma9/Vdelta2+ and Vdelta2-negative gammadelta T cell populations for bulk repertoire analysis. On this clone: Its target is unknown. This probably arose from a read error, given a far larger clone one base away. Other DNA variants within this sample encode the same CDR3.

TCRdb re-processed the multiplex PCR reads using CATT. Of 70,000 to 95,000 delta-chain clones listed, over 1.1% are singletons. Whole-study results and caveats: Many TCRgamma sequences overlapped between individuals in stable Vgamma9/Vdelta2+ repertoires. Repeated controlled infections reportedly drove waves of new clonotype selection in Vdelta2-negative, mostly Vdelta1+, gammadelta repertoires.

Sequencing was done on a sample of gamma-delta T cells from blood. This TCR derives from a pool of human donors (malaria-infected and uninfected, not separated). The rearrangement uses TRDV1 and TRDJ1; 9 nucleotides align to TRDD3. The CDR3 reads CALGERPFFPLLLGDTDKLIF. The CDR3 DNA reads TGTGCTCTTGGGGAACGGCCCTTTTTCCCACTTTTACTGGGGGACACTGATAAACTCATCTTT.